Included here is one T cell receptor beta chain sequence, with context. As yet, its antigen is unknown. These data come from a study of beta chain features in type 1 diabetes. The study's findings and limits: Moderately but significantly shorter TCRB CDR3s were found in Type 1 diabetes patients in all four CD4+ subsets.

V was shortened by 3 bases and J by 2 bases, with 7 bases between the two germline ends. Looked up from germline, CDR1 is LNHDA and CDR2 is SQIVND (reference sequence). This CDR3 is 13 amino acids long. Purity of each sorted population was above 95%. As every portion of the isolated RNA was reverse transcribed, the sequencing read expressed TCRB transcripts. The method was immunoSEQ multiplex PCR; TCRdb's version includes in-frame clones alone and lacks a portion of them. This sample has around 430,000 clones; approximately 28% occur once, and the top ten carry about 0.065%. The sequencing input was naive CD4+ T cells from blood. V is TRBV19 and J is TRBJ1-2; no definite D call. This receptor was taken from a man younger than 35 in good health. For the CDR3, the DNA is TGTGCCAGTAGTATCTACAACAACTATGGCTACACCTTC. It is translated as CASSIYNNYGYTF.